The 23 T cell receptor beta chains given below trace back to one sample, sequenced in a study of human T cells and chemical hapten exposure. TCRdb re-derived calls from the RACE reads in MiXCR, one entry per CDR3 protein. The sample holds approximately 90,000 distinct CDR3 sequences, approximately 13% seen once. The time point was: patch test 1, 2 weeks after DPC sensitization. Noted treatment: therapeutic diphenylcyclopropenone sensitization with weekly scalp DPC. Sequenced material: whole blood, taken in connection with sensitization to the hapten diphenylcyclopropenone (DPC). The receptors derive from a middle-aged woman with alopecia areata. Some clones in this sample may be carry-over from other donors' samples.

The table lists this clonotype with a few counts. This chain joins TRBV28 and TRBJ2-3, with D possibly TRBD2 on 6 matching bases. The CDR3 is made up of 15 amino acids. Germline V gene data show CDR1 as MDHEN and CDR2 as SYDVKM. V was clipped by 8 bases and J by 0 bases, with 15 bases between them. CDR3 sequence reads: CASLGPGESTDTQYF. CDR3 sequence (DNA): TGTGCCAGCCTGGGCCCGGGGGAAAGCACAGATACGCAGTATTTT. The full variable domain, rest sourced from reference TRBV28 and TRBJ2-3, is DVKVTQSSRYLVKRTGEKVFLECVQDMDHENMFWYRQDPGLGLRLIYFSYDVKMKEKGDIPEGYSVSREKKERFSLILESASTNQTSMYLCASLGPGESTDTQYFGPGTRLTVL.

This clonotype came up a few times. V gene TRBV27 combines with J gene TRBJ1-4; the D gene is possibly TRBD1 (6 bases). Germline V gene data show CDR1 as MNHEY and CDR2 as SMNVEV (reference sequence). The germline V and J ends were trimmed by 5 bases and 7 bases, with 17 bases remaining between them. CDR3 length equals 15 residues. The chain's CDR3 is CASSPAFRGGEKLFF. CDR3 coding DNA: TGTGCCAGCAGTCCCGCTTTCCGAGGGGGTGAAAAACTGTTTTTT.

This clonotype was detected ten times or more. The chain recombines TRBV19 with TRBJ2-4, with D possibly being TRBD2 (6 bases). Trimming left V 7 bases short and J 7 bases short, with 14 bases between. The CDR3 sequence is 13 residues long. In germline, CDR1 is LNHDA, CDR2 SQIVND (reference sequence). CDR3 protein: CASKKDAGNIQYF. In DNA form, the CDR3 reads TGTGCCAGTAAAAAGGACGCGGGGAACATTCAGTACTTC.

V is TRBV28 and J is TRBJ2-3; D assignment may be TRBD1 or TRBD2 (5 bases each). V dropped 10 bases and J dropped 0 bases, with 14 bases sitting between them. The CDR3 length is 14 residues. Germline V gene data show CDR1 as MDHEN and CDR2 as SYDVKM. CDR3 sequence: CAIRARGSTDTQYF. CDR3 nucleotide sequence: TGTGCCATCAGAGCGAGGGGAAGCACAGATACGCAGTATTTT. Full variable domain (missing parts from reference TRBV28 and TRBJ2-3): DVKVTQSSRYLVKRTGEKVFLECVQDMDHENMFWYRQDPGLGLRLIYFSYDVKMKEKGDIPEGYSVSREKKERFSLILESASTNQTSMYLCAIRARGSTDTQYFGPGTRLTVL.

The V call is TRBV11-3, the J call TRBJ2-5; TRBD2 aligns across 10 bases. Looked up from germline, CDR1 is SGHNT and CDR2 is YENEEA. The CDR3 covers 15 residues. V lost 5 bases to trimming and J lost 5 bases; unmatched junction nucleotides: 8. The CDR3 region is CASSPRLAGRETQYF. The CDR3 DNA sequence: TGTGCCAGCAGCCCTCGACTAGCGGGCAGGGAGACCCAGTACTTC.

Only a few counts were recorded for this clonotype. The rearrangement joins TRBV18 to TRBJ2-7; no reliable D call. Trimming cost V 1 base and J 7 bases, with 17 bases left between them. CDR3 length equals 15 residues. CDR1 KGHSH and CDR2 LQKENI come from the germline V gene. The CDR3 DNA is TGTGCCAGCTCACCACGGAAGGGTCCCGAATCGGAGCAGTACTTC. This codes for CASSPRKGPESEQYF.

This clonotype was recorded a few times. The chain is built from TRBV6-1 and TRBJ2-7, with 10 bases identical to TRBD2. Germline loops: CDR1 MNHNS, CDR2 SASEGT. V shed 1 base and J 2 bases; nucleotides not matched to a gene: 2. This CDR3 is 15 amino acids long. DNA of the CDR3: TGTGCCAGCAGTGAAGGGACTAGCGGCACCTACGAGCAGTACTTC. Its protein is CASSEGTSGTYEQYF.

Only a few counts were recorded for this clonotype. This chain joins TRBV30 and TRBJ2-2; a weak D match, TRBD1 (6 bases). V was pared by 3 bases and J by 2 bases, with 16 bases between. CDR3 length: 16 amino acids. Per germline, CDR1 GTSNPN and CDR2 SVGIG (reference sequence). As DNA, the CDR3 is TGTGCCTGGAGCACGAATACCGGGACAAACACCGGGGAGCTGTTTTTT. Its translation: CAWSTNTGTNTGELFF.

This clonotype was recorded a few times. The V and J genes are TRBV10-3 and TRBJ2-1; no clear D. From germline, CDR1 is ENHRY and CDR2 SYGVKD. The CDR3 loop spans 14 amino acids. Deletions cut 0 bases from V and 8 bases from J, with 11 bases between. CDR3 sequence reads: CAISESRGNDEQFF. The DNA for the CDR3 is TGTGCCATCAGTGAGTCAAGAGGAAATGATGAGCAGTTCTTC.

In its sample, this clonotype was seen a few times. In DNA form, the CDR3 reads TGTGCCAGTAAGACCACTGAAGCTTTCTTT. This gives the protein CASKTTEAFF. This sequence joins TRBV7-2 and TRBJ1-1; no clear D. CDR3 size: 10 residues. Germline CDR1 reads SGHTA; CDR2 reads FQGNSA. V dropped 9 bases and J dropped 4 bases, with 6 bases sitting between them.

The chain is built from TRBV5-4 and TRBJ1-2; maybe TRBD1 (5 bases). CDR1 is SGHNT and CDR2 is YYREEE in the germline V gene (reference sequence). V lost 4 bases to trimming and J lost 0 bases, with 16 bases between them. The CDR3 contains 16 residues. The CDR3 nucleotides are TGTGCCAGCAGCCGAGACAGTCTTCATGCTAACTATGGCTACACCTTC. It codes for CASSRDSLHANYGYTF.

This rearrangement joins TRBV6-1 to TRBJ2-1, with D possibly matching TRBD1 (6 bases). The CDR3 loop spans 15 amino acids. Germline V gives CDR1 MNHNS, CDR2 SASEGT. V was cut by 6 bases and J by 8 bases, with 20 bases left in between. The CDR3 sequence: CASRMGQGRMDEQFF. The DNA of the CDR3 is TGTGCCAGCAGGATGGGGCAGGGGCGTATGGATGAGCAGTTCTTC.

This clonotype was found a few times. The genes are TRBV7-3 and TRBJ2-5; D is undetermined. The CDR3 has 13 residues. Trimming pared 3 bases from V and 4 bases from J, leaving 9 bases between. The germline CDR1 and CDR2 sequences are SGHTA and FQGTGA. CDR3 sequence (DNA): TGTGCCAGCAGCTTCTCCCCCCTAGAGACCCAGTACTTC. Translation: CASSFSPLETQYF. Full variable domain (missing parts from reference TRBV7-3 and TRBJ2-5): GAGVSQTPSNKVTEKGKYVELRCDPISGHTALYWYRQSLGQGPEFLIYFQGTGAADDSGLPNDRFFAVRPEGSVSTLKIQRTERGDSAVYLCASSFSPLETQYFGPGTRLLVL.

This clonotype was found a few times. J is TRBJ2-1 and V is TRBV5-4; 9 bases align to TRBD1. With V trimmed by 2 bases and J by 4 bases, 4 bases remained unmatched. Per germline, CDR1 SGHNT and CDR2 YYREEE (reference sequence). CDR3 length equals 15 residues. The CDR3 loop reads CASSFEDRGYNEQFF. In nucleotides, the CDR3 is TGTGCCAGCAGCTTTGAGGACAGGGGTTACAATGAGCAGTTCTTC.

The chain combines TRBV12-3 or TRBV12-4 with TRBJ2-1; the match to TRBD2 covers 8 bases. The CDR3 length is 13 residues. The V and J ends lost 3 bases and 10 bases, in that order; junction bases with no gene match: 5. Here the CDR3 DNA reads TGTGCCAGCAGTTTGGGGACTAGTTACGAGCAGTTCTTC. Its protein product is CASSLGTSYEQFF.

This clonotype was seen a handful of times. The DNA of the CDR3 is TGTGCCAGCAGTTACTCGAGTTTCCAGCCCACTAGCACAGATACGCAGTATTTT. Translation: CASSYSSFQPTSTDTQYF. This sequence joins TRBV6-6 and TRBJ2-3, with D unclear. This CDR3 has 18 amino acids. Germline assignment: CDR1 MNHNY and CDR2 SVGAGI (reference sequence). The V and J ends lost 0 bases and 0 bases respectively, with 16 bases between them.

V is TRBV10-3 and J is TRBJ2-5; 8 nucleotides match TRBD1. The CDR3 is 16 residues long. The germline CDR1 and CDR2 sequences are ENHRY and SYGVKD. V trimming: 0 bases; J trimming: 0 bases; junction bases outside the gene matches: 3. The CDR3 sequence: CAISESRTGNQETQYF. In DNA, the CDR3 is TGTGCCATCAGTGAGTCTAGGACAGGGAACCAAGAGACCCAGTACTTC.

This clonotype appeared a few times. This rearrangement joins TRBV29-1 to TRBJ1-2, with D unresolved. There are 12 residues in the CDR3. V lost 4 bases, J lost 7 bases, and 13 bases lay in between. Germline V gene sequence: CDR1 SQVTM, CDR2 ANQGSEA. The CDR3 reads CSVGLRWAGYTF. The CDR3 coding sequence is TGCAGCGTTGGTCTAAGATGGGCTGGCTACACCTTC.

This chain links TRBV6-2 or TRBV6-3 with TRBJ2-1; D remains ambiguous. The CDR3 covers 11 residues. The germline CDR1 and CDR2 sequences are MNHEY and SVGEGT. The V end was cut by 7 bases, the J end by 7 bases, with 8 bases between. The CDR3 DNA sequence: TGTGCCAGCACTGAGGATAATGAGCAGTTCTTC. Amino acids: CASTEDNEQFF.

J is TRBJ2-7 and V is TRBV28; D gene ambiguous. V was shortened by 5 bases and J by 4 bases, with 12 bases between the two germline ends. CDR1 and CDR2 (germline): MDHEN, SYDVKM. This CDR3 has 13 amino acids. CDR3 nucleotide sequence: TGTGCCAGCAGTAGGGTGGGTAGGTACGAGCAGTACTTC. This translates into CASSRVGRYEQYF.

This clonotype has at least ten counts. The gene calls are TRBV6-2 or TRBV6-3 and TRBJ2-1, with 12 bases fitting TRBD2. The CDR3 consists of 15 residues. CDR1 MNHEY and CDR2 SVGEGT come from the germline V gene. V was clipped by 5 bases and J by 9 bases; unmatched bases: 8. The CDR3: CASSTPLAGGGEQFF. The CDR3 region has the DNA TGTGCCAGCAGTACCCCACTAGCGGGAGGCGGTGAGCAGTTCTTC.

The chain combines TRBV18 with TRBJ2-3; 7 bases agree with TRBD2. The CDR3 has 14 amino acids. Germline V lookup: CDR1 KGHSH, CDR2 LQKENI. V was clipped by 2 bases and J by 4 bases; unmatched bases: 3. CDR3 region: CASSPGTTADTQYF. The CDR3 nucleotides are TGTGCCAGCTCACCAGGGACTACCGCAGATACGCAGTATTTT.

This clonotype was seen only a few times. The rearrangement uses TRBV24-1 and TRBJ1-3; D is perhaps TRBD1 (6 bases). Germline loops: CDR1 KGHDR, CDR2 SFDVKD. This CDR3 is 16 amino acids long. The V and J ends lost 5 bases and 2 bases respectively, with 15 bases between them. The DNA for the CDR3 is TGTGCCACCAGTGTCGGGGGGGCAGTCCCTGGAAACACCATATATTTT. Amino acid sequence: CATSVGGAVPGNTIYF.